The present entry profiles one T cell receptor beta chain with its context. This CDR3 contains 15 residues. Germline lookup yields CDR1 SGHTA and CDR2 FQGTGA. The V and J ends lost 5 bases and 6 bases respectively, with 16 bases between them. These data originate in a study of blood T cell repertoires in COVID-19. The wider study: The United States, Italy and Spain were the sources of the acute and convalescent COVID-19 samples. From T cells, B-cell-depleted T cells, or PBMCs came the material, which was cDNA or gDNA.

Original processing methods: Amplifying reference gene primers gave estimates of nucleated cell counts. TCRdb's table, derived via immunoSEQ multiplex PCR, lists solely in-frame clones and lacks some. V and J calls and clone size come straight from that table; D and trimming were deduced from the DNA. The table lists about 250,000 clones, around nine tenths of them singletons. This sequence was found in a woman in her thirties or forties who had recovered from COVID-19. Sequences were obtained from peripheral blood. The chain couples TRBV7-3 to TRBJ2-2; D may be TRBD1 (5 bases). CDR3 sequence: CASSPNLGVAGELFF. The CDR3 DNA follows: TGTGCCAGCAGCCCAAATTTAGGGGTAGCCGGGGAGCTGTTTTTT.